Listed here are 16 T cell receptor beta chains from one sample, sequenced in a study of shared T cell receptors in the human thymus. Libraries were prepared by immunoSEQ multiplex PCR; TCRdb keeps only in-frame clonotypes and omits some of them. The table lists hundreds of thousands of clones, roughly 90% of them singletons. This same sample was also taken into another study, of human thymus T cells.

The sample consisted of thymocytes. The receptors derive from a boy under two years old with a congenital heart defect.

This chain joins TRBV12-5 and TRBJ2-1, with D uncertain. The CDR3 totals 18 residues. Trimming took 0 bases from V and 4 from J, leaving 19 bases between them. Germline V gene data show CDR1 as LGHNT and CDR2 as FRNRAP. CDR3 nucleotides: TGTGCTAGTGGTTTGGTGACCTCTGGCCGTCGAGGATACAATGAGCAGTTCTTC. Amino acid sequence: CASGLVTSGRRGYNEQFF.

The chain couples TRBV18 to TRBJ2-4; maybe TRBD2 (7 bases). The CDR3 extends over 16 amino acids. Germline CDR1 KGHSH, CDR2 LQKENI. V was cut by 2 bases and J by 0 bases, with 11 bases left in between. The CDR3 sequence: CASSPRGGLAKNIQYF. CDR3 DNA sequence: TGTGCCAGCTCACCAAGGGGGGGCTTAGCCAAAAACATTCAGTACTTC.

V gene TRBV15 combines with J gene TRBJ2-7; no clear D gene. This CDR3 spans 16 amino acids. V lost 0 bases to trimming and J lost 1 base, with 13 bases between them. The germline CDR1 and CDR2 sequences are LNHNV and YYDKDF (reference sequence). Written as DNA, the CDR3 is TGTGCCACCAGCAGAGATTTGCGTCCCCGATCCTACGAGCAGTACTTC. Its protein is CATSRDLRPRSYEQYF.

The count of this clone is one. The J gene is TRBJ1-3, the V gene TRBV28; 7 nucleotides agree with TRBD1. Trimming removed 6 bases from V and 0 bases from J; junction bases left unmatched: 14. CDR1 is MDHEN and CDR2 is SYDVKM in the germline V gene. The CDR3 is 18 amino acids. Here the CDR3 DNA reads TGTGCCAGCAGGTCACCAGGGGGGACAGAACACTCTGGAAACACCATATATTTT. This sequence encodes CASRSPGGTEHSGNTIYF. Variable domain in full (rest from reference TRBV28 and TRBJ1-3): DVKVTQSSRYLVKRTGEKVFLECVQDMDHENMFWYRQDPGLGLRLIYFSYDVKMKEKGDIPEGYSVSREKKERFSLILESASTNQTSMYLCASRSPGGTEHSGNTIYFGEGSWLTVV.

This rearrangement joins TRBV19 to TRBJ1-4; D gene uncertain. The V and J ends lost 1 base and 0 bases respectively, with 12 bases between them. The CDR3 sequence is 17 residues long. Germline values: CDR1 LNHDA, CDR2 SQIVND (reference sequence). The CDR3 here is CASSIAGKSATNEKLFF. For the CDR3, the DNA is TGTGCCAGTAGTATAGCGGGGAAGAGTGCAACTAATGAAAAACTGTTTTTT.

The rearrangement links TRBV2 to TRBJ1-1; 7 positions agree with TRBD1. Trimming at V came to 4 bases and at J to 4 bases, leaving 6 bases not matched to a gene. This CDR3 is built from 14 residues. Germline lookup yields CDR1 SNHLY and CDR2 FYNNEI. The CDR3, as DNA: TGTGCCAGCAGTGTAGACAGGGCGGCCACTGAAGCTTTCTTT. Its translation is CASSVDRAATEAFF.

This clone was seen a single time. The chain employs TRBV6-1 and TRBJ2-3; a possible D gene is TRBD2 (6 bases). Germline-derived CDR1 and CDR2 are MNHNS and SASEGT. This CDR3 spans 14 amino acids. With 10 bases removed from V and 1 base from J, the gap between germline ends came to 15 bases. CDR3 residues: CAILAGGGTDTQYF. The CDR3 DNA reads as TGTGCCATCCTGGCCGGGGGAGGCACAGATACGCAGTATTTT.

The chain joins TRBV28 to TRBJ1-5; D not certain. CDR1 MDHEN and CDR2 SYDVKM come from the germline V gene. The CDR3 has 15 amino acids. Trimming cost V 1 base and J 7 bases, with 14 bases left between them. DNA of the CDR3: TGTGCCAGCAGTTTATCGTGGGGTTCGGGGCAGCCCCAGCATTTT. Its protein is CASSLSWGSGQPQHF.

J is TRBJ2-7 and V is TRBV28; tentative D call: TRBD2 (6 bases). The V end was cut by 8 bases, the J end by 2 bases, with 13 bases between. The CDR3 runs 13 residues. Germline V gene data show CDR1 as MDHEN and CDR2 as SYDVKM. The CDR3 sequence is CASSNGRPYEQYF. The CDR3 DNA sequence: TGTGCCAGCTCTAACGGGAGACCCTACGAGCAGTACTTC.

The rearrangement joins TRBV6-4 to TRBJ1-1, with 10 bases fitting TRBD1. V lost 2 bases to trimming and J lost 4 bases; unmatched junction nucleotides: 10. The CDR3 length is 17 residues. CDR1 and CDR2 from the germline V gene are MRHNA and SNTAGT. The CDR3 coding sequence is TGTGCCAGCAGTGACCGGGACAGGGGCTATCCGGGCACTGAAGCTTTCTTT. Its translation: CASSDRDRGYPGTEAFF.

The chain uses TRBV6-6 and TRBJ2-7; a possible D gene is TRBD2 (5 bases). The CDR3 has 14 residues. Trimming took off 2 bases at V and 2 bases at J, with 10 bases between the two ends. The germline CDR1 and CDR2 sequences are MNHNY and SVGAGI (reference sequence). CDR3 bases: TGTGCCAGCAGTTACCCCCGGGGTGCCTACGAGCAGTACTTC. Its translation is CASSYPRGAYEQYF.

The table lists this clone with a few counts. The chain joins TRBV27 to TRBJ1-2; 9 bases are a match to TRBD1. The V gene's germline CDR1 is MNHEY and CDR2 SMNVEV (reference sequence). The CDR3 runs to 17 residues. V was pared by 4 bases and J by 4 bases, with 13 bases of the junction left unmatched. CDR3 protein: CASSSPPMGQGSYGYTF. The CDR3 DNA is TGTGCCAGCAGTTCCCCTCCTATGGGACAGGGTAGCTATGGCTACACCTTC.

The chain is built from TRBV10-1 and TRBJ2-3; D possibly corresponds to TRBD1 (6 bases). This CDR3 has 15 amino acids. V gave up 5 bases and J gave up 6 bases, with 18 bases separating them. Looked up from germline, CDR1 is WNHNN and CDR2 is SYGVQD (reference sequence). The CDR3 loop reads CASSLRGPRGDTQYF. In DNA form, the CDR3 reads TGCGCCAGCAGTCTCAGGGGCCCCAGAGGGGATACGCAGTATTTT.

The V gene is TRBV30, the J gene TRBJ1-5; the D gene is possibly TRBD1 (6 bases). V gave up 2 bases and J gave up 6 bases, with 17 bases separating them. The CDR3 is 15 amino acids. Germline V gives CDR1 GTSNPN, CDR2 SVGIG (reference sequence). CDR3 nucleotide sequence: TGTGCCTGGAGTTCCCCCAACAGGGACGGTCAGCCCCAGCATTTT. Protein product: CAWSSPNRDGQPQHF.

V and J are TRBV27 and TRBJ1-5, with 8 bases identical to TRBD1. Germline V gene sequence: CDR1 MNHEY, CDR2 SMNVEV (reference sequence). The CDR3 contains 14 residues. With V trimmed by 6 bases and J by 2 bases, 3 bases remained unmatched. CDR3 nucleotides: TGTGCCAGCAGCTGGACAGGGCGCAATCAGCCCCAGCATTTT. Amino acids: CASSWTGRNQPQHF.

This clone was recorded a few times. The chain recombines TRBV4-3 with TRBJ1-3; possibly TRBD1 for D (5 bases). CDR3 length equals 15 residues. CDR1 and CDR2 (germline): LGHNA, YSLEER. The V gene lost 0 bases and the J gene lost 7 bases, with 13 bases spanning the gap. The CDR3 DNA reads TGCGCCAGCAGCCAAGATCTAGTGGGACTCAACACCATATATTTT. Protein product: CASSQDLVGLNTIYF.